The rows below give T cell receptor beta chains drawn from one sample of a study of regulatory T cells in long-lasting Graves disease. TCRdb redid the calling of the multiplex PCR reads with MiXCR, one entry per CDR3 protein. Of about 470,000 distinct CDR3 sequences in the sample, 15% were seen once. These sequences were also reported in another study, on T cells in Graves' hyperthyroidism and ophthalmopathy.

Sequenced here: peripheral blood mononuclear cells (PBMCs), sampled at new diagnosis, from a patient treated with antithyroid drugs. The receptor set was obtained from a woman aged 25 to 39 with Graves disease. Each CDR3 is given with its conserved first and last residue. The D gene is left open where the match is weak. Some rows have no size entry. The others give once, few or many, or a class for an expanded clone.

d_call	clone_size	v_call	j_call	cdr3_aa	cdr3_nt
.	many	TRBV28	TRBJ2-7	CASPGKNYEQYF	TGTGCCAGCCCTGGTAAAAACTACGAGCAGTACTTC
TRBD1	.	TRBV6-2/TRBV6-3	TRBJ1-2	CASSPSGTGGYGYTF	TGTGCCAGCAGTCCCTCCGGGACAGGGGGCTATGGCTACACCTTC
.	many	TRBV3-1	TRBJ1-2	CASSPGDYGYTF	TGTGCCAGCAGCCCGGGGGACTATGGCTACACCTTC
TRBD1	many	TRBV4-1	TRBJ1-1	CASSQEVTGDTEAFF	TGTGCCAGCAGCCAAGAGGTGACAGGGGACACTGAAGCTTTCTTT
.	few	TRBV10-3	TRBJ2-7	CAIKSIRETYEQYF	TGTGCCATCAAGAGTATCAGAGAAACCTACGAGCAGTACTTC
TRBD1	many	TRBV30	TRBJ1-2	CAWSGAHRGNNYGYTF	TGTGCCTGGAGCGGAGCCCACAGGGGGAATAACTATGGCTACACCTTC
.	many	TRBV10-3	TRBJ2-3	CAISYSGSTDTQYF	TGTGCCATCAGTTATAGCGGCAGCACAGATACGCAGTATTTT
TRBD1	.	TRBV4-1	TRBJ2-7	CASSQDPQGSYEQYF	TGCGCCAGCAGCCAAGATCCACAGGGGAGCTACGAGCAGTACTTC
TRBD2	.	TRBV7-3	TRBJ2-7	CASSSGLAGINEQYF	TGTGCCAGCAGCTCGGGACTAGCGGGAATCAACGAGCAGTACTTC
.	many	TRBV28	TRBJ1-1	CASSLPQGEAFF	TGTGCCAGCAGTTTGCCCCAGGGTGAAGCTTTCTTT
TRBD1	many	TRBV27	TRBJ2-1	CASRHRDRVGYNEQFF	TGTGCCAGCAGGCACCGGGACAGGGTCGGCTACAATGAGCAGTTCTTC
TRBD1	few	TRBV28	TRBJ2-7	CASSKPGQGFYEQYF	TGTGCCAGCAGTAAACCGGGACAGGGATTCTACGAGCAGTACTTC